This T cell receptor (beta chain) was sequenced for a study of CD8 T cells in Susac syndrome. TCR beta was sequenced from blood CD8+ and CD4+ T cells. The multiple sclerosis controls, all treatment-naive patients, had relapsing-remitting disease that was stable or active. TEMRA cells underwent FACS enrichment and CD8+ and CD4+ T cells underwent negative isolation. Random hexamers were used to reverse transcribe roughly 0.45 to 1 ug of RNA. By means of immunoSEQ multiplex PCR, TCR beta CDR3 spanning 54 Vbeta and 13 Jbeta underwent amplification. Using its own MiXCR run on the immunoSEQ multiplex PCR reads, TCRdb lists one record per CDR3 protein. The sample records around 130,000 distinct CDR3 sequences, 90% to 95% being singletons. This receptor was taken from a human donor with multiple sclerosis. Sequenced material: CD8+ T cells from PBMCs.

The CDR3 DNA sequence: TGTGCCAGCAGGAAAGAGAACACCGGGGAGCTGTTTTTT. As protein: CASRKENTGELFF. J is TRBJ2-2 and V is TRBV12-3 or TRBV12-4; D not resolved. This CDR3 contains 13 residues. Trimming cost V 6 bases and J 1 base, with 6 bases left between them.